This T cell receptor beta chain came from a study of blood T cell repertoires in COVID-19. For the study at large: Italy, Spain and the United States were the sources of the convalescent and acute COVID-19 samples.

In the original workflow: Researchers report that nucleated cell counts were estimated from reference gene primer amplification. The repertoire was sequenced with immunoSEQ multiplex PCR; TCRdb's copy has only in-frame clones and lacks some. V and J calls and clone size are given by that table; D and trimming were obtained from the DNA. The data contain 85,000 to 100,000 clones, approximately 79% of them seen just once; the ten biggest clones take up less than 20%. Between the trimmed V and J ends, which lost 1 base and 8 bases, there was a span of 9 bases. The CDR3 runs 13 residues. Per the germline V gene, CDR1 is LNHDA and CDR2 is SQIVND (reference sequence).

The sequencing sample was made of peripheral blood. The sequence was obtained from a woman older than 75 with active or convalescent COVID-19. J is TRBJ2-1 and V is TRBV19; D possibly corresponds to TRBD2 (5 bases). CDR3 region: CASSIGLGDEQFF. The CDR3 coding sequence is TGTGCCAGTAGTATAGGTCTCGGGGATGAGCAGTTCTTC.